This record concerns one T cell receptor (beta chain) sequence. The antigen remains undetermined. The junction differs from germline at one of its ends, possibly a read error. The data were obtained in a study of blood T cells in healthy people across ages. General study results and limits: Without sorted subsets, naive and antigen-experienced compartments could not be conclusively compared. Age advanced and TCR beta diversity per million T cells fell, roughly linearly. Diversity figures derived from one million T cells were judged to underestimate the true value.

Per germline, CDR1 SGHDN and CDR2 FVKESK. The CDR3 is 13 residues long. For the second PCR, which ran for about 7 to 11 cycles, a sample-barcoded 5' primer and a J-beta primer mix were used. With 12 random nucleotides, a template-switch adaptor tagged each individual cDNA molecule. One entry per CDR3 protein results from TCRdb running MiXCR on the 5' RACE reads. The sample lists some 860,000 distinct CDR3 sequences; roughly three fifths were seen once. The source material was blood. The clonotype comes from a man in his forties in good health. This chain links TRBV14 with TRBJ2-5; D ambiguous. The DNA end is a closer match to TRBJ2-7, so the J assignment may be wrong. DNA of the CDR3: TGTGCCAACAGCCAAGACAATTTCTACGAGCAGTACTTC. Encoded protein: CANSQDNFYEQYF.